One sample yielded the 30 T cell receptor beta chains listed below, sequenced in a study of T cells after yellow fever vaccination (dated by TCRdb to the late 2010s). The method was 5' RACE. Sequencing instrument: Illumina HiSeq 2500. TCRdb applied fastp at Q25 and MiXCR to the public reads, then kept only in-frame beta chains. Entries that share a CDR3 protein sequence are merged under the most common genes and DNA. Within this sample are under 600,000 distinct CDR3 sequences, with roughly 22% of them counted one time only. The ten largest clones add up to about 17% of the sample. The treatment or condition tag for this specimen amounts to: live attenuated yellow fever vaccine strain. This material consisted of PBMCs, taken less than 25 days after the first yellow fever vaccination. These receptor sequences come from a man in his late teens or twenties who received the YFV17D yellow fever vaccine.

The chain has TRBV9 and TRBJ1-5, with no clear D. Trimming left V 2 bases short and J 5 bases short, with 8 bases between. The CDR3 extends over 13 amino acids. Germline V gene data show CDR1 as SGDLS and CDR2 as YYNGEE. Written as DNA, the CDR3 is TGTGCCAGCAGCGTCCGGCCAGATCAGCCCCAGCATTTT. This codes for CASSVRPDQPQHF. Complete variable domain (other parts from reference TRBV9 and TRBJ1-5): DSGVTQTPKHLITATGQRVTLRCSPRSGDLSVYWYQQSLDQGLQFLIQYYNGEERAKGNILERFSAQQFPDLHSELNLSSLELGDSALYFCASSVRPDQPQHFGDGTRLSIL.

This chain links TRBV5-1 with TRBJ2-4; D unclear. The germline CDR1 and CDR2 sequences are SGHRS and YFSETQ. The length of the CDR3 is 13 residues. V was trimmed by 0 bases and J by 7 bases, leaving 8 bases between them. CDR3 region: CASSLVGRNIQYF. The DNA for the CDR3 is TGCGCCAGCAGCTTGGTAGGACGGAACATTCAGTACTTC.

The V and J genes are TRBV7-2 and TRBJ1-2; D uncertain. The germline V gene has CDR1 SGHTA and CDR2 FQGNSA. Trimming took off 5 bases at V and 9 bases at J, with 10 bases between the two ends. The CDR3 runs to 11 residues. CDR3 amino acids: CASSVRYRYTF. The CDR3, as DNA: TGTGCCAGCAGCGTACGATATCGCTACACCTTC. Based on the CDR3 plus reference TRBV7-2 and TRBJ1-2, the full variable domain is GAGVSQSPSNKVTEKGKDVELRCDPISGHTALYWYRQSLGQGLEFLIYFQGNSAPDKSGLPSDRFSAERTGGSVSTLTIQRTQQEDSAVYLCASSVRYRYTFGSGTRLTVV.

CDR3 sequence: CASSLGFKAFF. In DNA, the CDR3 is TGCGCCAGCAGCTTGGGATTTAAAGCTTTCTTT. The chain joins TRBV5-1 to TRBJ1-1; D gene uncertain. The CDR3 spans 11 residues. Germline-derived CDR1 and CDR2 are SGHRS and YFSETQ. Trimming took off 0 bases at V and 9 bases at J, with 6 bases between the two ends.

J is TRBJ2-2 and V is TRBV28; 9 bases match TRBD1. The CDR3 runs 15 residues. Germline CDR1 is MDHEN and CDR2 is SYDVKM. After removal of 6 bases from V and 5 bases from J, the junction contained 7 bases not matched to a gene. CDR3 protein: CASRRTGAQTGELFF. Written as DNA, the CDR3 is TGTGCCAGCAGACGGACAGGGGCGCAGACCGGGGAGCTGTTTTTT.

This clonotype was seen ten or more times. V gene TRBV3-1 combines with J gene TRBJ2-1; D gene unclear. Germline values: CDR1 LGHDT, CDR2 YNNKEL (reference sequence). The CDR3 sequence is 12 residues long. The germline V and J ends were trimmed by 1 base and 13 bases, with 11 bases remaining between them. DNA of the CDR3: TGTGCCAGCAGCCAAGCAGAAGGGCCCCAGTTCTTC. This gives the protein CASSQAEGPQFF.

CDR3 loop: CASMLFGGTEAFF. CDR3 DNA: TGTGCCAGCATGCTATTCGGGGGCACTGAAGCTTTCTTT. V and J are TRBV7-9 and TRBJ1-1; D perhaps matches TRBD1 (5 bases). Trimming shortened V by 7 bases and J by 4 bases, and 13 bases separated the two germline ends. Germline CDR1 SEHNR, CDR2 FQNEAQ (reference sequence). The CDR3 is 13 residues long.

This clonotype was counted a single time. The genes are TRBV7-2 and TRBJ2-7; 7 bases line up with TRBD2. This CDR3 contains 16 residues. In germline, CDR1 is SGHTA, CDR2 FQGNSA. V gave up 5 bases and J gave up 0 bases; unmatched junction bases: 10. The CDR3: CASSPRPGTISYEQYF. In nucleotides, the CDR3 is TGTGCCAGCAGCCCCCGCCCCGGGACTATCTCCTACGAGCAGTACTTC.

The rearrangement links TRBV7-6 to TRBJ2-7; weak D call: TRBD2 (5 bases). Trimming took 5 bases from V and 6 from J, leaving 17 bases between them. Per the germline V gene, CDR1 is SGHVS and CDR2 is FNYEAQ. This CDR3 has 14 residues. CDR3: CASSRSGNNIEQYF. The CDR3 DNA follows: TGTGCCAGCAGCCGCAGCGGAAATAATATCGAGCAGTACTTC. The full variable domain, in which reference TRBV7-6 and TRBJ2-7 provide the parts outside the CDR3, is GAGVSQSPRYKVTKRGQDVALRCDPISGHVSLYWYRQALGQGPEFLTYFNYEAQQDKSGLPNDRFSAERPEGSISTLTIQRTEQRDSAMYRCASSRSGNNIEQYFGPGTRLTVT.

The CDR3 sequence: CASSPNYGLANTEAFF. In DNA, the CDR3 is TGTGCCAGCTCCCCCAATTATGGTTTGGCGAACACTGAAGCTTTCTTT. V is TRBV18 and J is TRBJ1-1; no definite D call. The CDR3 has 16 residues. Germline values: CDR1 KGHSH, CDR2 LQKENI. V was pared by 6 bases and J by 1 base, with 18 bases between.

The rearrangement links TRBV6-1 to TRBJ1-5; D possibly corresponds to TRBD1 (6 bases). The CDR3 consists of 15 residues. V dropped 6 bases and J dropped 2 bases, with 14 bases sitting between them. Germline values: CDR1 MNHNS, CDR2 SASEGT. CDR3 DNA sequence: TGTGCCAGCAGCTCCCGGGCAGGGGGCAATCAGCCCCAGCATTTT. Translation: CASSSRAGGNQPQHF.

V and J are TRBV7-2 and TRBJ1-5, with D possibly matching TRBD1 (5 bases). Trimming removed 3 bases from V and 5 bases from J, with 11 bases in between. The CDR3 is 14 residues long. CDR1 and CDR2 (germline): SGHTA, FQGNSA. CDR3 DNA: TGTGCCAGCAGCTTTATGGGGGGAGATCAGCCCCAGCATTTT. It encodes CASSFMGGDQPQHF.

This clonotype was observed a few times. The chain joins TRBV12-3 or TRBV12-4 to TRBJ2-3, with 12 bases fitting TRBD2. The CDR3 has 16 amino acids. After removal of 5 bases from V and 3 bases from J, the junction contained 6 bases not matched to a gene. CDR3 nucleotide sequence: TGTGCCAGCAGTCCTTGGACTAGCGGGGAGACAGATACGCAGTATTTT. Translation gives CASSPWTSGETDTQYF.

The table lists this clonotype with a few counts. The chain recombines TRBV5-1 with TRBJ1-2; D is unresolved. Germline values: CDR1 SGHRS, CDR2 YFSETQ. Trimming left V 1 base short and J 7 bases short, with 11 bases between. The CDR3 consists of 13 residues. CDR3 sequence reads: CASSLLSASGYTF. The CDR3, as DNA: TGCGCCAGCAGCTTGTTATCCGCTAGTGGCTACACCTTC.

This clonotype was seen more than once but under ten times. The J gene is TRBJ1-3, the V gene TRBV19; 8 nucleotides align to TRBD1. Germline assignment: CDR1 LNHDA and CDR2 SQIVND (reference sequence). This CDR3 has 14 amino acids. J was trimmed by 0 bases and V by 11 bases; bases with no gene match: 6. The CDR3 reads CAGTGGSSGNTIYF. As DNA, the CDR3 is TGTGCCGGGACAGGCGGTAGCTCTGGAAACACCATATATTTT.

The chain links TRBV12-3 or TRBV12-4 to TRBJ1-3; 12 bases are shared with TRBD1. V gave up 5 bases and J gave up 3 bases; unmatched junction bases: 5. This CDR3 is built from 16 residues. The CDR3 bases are TGTGCCAGCAGTCCGGGACAGGGGGCTGTTGGAAACACCATATATTTT. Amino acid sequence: CASSPGQGAVGNTIYF.

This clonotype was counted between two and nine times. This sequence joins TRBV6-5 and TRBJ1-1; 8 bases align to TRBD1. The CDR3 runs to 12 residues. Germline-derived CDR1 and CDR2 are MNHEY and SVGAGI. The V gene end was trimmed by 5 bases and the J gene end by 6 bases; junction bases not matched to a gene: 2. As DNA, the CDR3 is TGTGCCAGCAGTGTACAGGGGGCTGAAGCTTTCTTT. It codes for CASSVQGAEAFF.

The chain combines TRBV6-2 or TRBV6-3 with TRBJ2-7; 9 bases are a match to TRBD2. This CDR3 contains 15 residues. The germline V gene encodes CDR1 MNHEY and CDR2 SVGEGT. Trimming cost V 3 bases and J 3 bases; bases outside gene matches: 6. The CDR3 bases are TGTGCCAGCAGTTATAGCGGGGGCGGGTTCTACGAGCAGTACGTC. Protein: CASSYSGGGFYEQYV.

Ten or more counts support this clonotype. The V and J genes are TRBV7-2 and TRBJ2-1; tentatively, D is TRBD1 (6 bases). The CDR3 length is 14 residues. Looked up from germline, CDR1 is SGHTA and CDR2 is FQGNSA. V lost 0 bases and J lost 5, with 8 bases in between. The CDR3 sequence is CASSLAGANNEQFF. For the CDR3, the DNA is TGTGCCAGCAGCTTAGCGGGGGCAAACAATGAGCAGTTCTTC.

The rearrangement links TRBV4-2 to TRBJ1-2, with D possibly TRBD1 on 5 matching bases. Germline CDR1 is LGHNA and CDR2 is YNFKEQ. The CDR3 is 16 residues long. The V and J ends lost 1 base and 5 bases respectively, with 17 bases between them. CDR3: CASSQGPQGGRYGYTF. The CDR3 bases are TGTGCCAGCAGCCAAGGGCCCCAGGGCGGTCGGTATGGCTACACCTTC.

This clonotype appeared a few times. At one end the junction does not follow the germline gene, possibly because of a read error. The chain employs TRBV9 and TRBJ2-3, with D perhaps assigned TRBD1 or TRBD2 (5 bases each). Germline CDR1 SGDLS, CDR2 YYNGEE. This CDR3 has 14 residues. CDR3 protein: CASSVRGETDTQYF. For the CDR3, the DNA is TGTGCCAGCAGCGTAAGAGGGGAGACAGATACGCAGTACTTT.

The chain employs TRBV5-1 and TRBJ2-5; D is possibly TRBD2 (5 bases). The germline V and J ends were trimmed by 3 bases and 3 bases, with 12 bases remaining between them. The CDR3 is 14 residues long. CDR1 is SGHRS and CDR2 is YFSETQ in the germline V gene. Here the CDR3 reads CASSSSGKEETQYF. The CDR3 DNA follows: TGCGCCAGCAGCTCGTCGGGGAAGGAAGAGACCCAGTACTTC.

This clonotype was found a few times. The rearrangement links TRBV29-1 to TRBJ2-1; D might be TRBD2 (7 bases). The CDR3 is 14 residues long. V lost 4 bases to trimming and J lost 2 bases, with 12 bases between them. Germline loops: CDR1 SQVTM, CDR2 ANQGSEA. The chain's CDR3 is CSVAWGGAYNEQFF. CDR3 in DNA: TGCAGCGTTGCTTGGGGGGGCGCCTACAATGAGCAGTTCTTC.

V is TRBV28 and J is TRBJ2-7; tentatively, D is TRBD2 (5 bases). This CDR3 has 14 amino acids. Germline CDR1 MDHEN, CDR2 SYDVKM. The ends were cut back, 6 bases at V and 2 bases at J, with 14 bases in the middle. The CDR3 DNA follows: TGTGCCAGCAGCTCGGGGAACAGCGCCTACGAGCAGTACGTC. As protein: CASSSGNSAYEQYV.

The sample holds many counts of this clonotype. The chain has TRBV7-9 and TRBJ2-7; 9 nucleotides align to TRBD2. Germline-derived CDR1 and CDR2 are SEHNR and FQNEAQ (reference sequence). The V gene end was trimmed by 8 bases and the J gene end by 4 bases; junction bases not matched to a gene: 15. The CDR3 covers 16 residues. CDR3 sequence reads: CASGGSGTLAGYEQYV. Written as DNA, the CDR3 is TGTGCCAGCGGCGGATCTGGGACTCTAGCGGGGTACGAGCAGTACGTC.

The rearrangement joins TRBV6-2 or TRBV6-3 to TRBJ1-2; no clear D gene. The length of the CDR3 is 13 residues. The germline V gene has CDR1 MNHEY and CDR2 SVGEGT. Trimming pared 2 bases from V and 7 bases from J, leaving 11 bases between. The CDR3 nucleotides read TGTGCCAGCAGTTACGGCCCGGGCGGTGGCTACACCTTC. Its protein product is CASSYGPGGGYTF.

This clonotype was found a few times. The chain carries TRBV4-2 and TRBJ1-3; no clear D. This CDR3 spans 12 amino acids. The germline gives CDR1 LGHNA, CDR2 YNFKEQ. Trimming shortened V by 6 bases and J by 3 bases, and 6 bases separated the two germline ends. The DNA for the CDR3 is TGTGCCAGCAGTCGAGATGGAAACACCATATATTTT. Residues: CASSRDGNTIYF.

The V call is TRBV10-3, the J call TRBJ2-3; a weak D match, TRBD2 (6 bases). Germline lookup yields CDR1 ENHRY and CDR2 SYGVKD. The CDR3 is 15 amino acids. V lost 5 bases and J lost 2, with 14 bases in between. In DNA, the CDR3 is TGTGCCATCAGTAGCACCGGGGGAGACACAGATACGCAGTATTTT. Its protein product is CAISSTGGDTDTQYF.

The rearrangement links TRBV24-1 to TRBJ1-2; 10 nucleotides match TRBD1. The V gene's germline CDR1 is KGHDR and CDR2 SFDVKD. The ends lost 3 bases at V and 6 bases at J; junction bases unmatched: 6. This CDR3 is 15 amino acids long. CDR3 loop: CATSDPSGTGDGYTF. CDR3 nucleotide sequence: TGTGCCACCAGTGATCCTTCCGGGACAGGGGATGGCTACACCTTC.

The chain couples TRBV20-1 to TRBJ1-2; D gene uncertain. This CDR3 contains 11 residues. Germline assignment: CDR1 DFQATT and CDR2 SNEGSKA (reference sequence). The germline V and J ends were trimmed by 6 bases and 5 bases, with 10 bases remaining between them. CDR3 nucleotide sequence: TGCAGTGCCGTGGGTGGGTATGGCTACACCTTC. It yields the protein CSAVGGYGYTF.